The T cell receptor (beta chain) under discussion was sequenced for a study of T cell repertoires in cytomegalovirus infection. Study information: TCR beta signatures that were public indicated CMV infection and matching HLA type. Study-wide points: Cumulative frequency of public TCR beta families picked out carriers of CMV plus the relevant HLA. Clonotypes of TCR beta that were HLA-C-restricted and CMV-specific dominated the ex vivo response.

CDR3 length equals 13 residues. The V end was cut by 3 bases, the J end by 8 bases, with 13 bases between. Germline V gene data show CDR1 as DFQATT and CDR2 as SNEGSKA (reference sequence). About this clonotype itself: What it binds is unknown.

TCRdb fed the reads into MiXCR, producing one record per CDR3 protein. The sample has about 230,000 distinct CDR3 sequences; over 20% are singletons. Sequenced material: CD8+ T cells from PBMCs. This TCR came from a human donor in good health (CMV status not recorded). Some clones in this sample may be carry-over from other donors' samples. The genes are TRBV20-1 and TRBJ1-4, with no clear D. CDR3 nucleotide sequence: TGCAGTGCTAGGGTTCCGCTTGGGGAAAAACTGTTTTTT. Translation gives CSARVPLGEKLFF.